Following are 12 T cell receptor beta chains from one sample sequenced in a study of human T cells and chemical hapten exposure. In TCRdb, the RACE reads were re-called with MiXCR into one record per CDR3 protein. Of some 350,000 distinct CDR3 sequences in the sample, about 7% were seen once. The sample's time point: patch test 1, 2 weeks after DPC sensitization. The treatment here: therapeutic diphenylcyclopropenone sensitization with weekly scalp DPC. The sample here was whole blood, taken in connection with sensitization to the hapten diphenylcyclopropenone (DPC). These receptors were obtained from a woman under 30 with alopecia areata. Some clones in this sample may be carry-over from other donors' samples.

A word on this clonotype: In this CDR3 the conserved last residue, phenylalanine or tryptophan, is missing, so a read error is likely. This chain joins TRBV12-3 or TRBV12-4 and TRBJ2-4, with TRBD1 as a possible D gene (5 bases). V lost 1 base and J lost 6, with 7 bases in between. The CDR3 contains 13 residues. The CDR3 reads CASSLGQGNIQYL. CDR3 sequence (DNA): TGTGCCAGCAGTTTAGGGCAGGGAAACATTCAGTACCTC.

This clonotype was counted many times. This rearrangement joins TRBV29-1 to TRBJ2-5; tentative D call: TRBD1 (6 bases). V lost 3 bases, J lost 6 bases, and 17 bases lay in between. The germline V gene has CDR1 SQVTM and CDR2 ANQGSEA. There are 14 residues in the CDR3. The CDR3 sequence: CSVDGTRGGQTQYF. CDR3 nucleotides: TGCAGCGTTGATGGGACAAGGGGTGGTCAGACCCAGTACTTC.

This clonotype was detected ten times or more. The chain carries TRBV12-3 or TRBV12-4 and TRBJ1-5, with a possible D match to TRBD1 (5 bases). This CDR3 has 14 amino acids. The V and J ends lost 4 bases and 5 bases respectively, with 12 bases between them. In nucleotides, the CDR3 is TGTGCCAGCAGTTCTCAGGGTCGGGATCAGCCCCAGCATTTT. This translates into CASSSQGRDQPQHF.

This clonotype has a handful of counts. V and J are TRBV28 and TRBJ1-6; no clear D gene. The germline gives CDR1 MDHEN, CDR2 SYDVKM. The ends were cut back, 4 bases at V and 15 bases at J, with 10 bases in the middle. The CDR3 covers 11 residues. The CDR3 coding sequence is TGTGCCAGCAGTTCCCCCGCGCTCCTCCACTTT. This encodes CASSSPALLHF. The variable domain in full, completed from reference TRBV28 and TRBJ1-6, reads DVKVTQSSRYLVKRTGEKVFLECVQDMDHENMFWYRQDPGLGLRLIYFSYDVKMKEKGDIPEGYSVSREKKERFSLILESASTNQTSMYLCASSSPALLHFGNGTRLTVT.

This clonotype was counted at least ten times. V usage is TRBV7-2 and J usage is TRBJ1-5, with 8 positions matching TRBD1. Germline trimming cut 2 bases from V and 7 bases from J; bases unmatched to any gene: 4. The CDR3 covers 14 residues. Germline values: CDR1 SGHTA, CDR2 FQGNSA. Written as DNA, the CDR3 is TGTGCCAGCAGCTTATCAGGGGGCGTACAGCCCCAGCATTTT. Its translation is CASSLSGGVQPQHF.

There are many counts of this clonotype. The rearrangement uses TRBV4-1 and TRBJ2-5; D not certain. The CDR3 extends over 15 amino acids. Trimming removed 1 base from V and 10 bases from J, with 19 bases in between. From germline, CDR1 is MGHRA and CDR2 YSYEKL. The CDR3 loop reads CASSQAKTLTWDQYF. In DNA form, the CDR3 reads TGCGCCAGCAGCCAAGCAAAGACTCTGACATGGGACCAGTACTTC.

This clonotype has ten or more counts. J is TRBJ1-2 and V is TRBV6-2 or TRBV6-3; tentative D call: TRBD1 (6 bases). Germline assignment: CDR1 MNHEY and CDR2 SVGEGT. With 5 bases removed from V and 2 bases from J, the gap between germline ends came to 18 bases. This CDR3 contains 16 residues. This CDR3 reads CASSTPRGQGNYGYTF. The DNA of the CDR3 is TGTGCCAGCAGTACCCCCAGAGGCCAGGGGAACTATGGCTACACCTTC.

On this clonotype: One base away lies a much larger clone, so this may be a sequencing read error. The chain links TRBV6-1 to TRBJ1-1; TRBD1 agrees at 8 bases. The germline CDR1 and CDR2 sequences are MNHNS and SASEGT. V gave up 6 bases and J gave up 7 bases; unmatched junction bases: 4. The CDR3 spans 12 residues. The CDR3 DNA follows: TGTGCCAGCAGCTTCGGACAGGGTGAAGCTTTCTTT. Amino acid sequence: CASSFGQGEAFF.

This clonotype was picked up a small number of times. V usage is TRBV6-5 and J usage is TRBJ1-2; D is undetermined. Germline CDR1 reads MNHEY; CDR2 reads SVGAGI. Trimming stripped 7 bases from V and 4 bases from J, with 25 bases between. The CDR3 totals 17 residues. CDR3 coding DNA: TGTGCCAGCACCCGACGATACGGGCCCGGGGAAGGCTATGGCTACACCTTC. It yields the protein CASTRRYGPGEGYGYTF.

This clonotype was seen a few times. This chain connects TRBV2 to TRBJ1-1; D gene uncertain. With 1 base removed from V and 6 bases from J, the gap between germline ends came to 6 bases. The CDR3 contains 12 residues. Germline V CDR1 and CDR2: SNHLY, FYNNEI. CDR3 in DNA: TGTGCCAGCAGTGAAGGGTTCTCTGAAGCTTTCTTT. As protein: CASSEGFSEAFF.

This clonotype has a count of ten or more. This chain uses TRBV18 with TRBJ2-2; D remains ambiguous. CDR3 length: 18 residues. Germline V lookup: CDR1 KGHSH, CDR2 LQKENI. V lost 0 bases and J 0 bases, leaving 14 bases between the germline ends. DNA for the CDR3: TGTGCCAGCTCACCACCATCGGTATCCACCTCGAACACCGGGGAGCTGTTTTTT. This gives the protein CASSPPSVSTSNTGELFF. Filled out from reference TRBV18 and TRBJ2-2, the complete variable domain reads NAGVMQNPRHLVRRRGQEARLRCSPMKGHSHVYWYRQLPEEGLKFMVYLQKENIIDESGMPKERFSAEFPKEGPSILRIQQVVRGDSAAYFCASSPPSVSTSNTGELFFGEGSRLTVL.

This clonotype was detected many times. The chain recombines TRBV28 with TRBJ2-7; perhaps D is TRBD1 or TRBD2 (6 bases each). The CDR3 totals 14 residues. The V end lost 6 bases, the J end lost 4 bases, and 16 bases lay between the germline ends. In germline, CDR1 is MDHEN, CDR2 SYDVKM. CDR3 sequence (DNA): TGTGCCAGCAGCCACGGATCGGGGGCTTACGAGCAGTACTTC. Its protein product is CASSHGSGAYEQYF.